This is a list of T cell receptor beta chains from one sample in a study of PD-L1 blockade in urothelial cancer. TCRdb keeps only in-frame clones here, not all; method: immunoSEQ multiplex PCR. The repertoire consists of 70,000 to 95,000 clones, with roughly 84% occurring once and the leading ten covering 2% to 2.5%. Sequencing used PBMCs, obtained around atezolizumab (anti-PD-L1) treatment. Receptors originate from a man aged 60-69 years with urothelial cancer. Both conserved end residues are part of each CDR3. The order of the fields is V gene, clone size, D gene, J gene, CDR3 protein, CDR3 DNA. A D gene is named only where the DNA matches it firmly. Clone sizes are given selectively: once, few, many, or a class where the clone is expanded.

TRBV2	-	-	TRBJ1-1	CASSGPRGWAFF	TGTGCCAGCAGTGGTCCCAGGGGCTGGGCTTTCTTT
TRBV6-1	few	-	TRBJ2-7	CASSEAPGEQYF	TGTGCCAGCAGTGAAGCGCCGGGCGAGCAGTACTTC
TRBV6-1	-	TRBD2	TRBJ2-7	CASRPGLAPTYEQYF	TGTGCCAGCAGACCGGGACTAGCACCTACCTACGAGCAGTACTTC
TRBV6-4	-	-	TRBJ1-1	CASRNSPGVGEAFF	TGTGCCAGCAGAAATTCCCCAGGGGTGGGTGAAGCTTTCTTT
TRBV28	-	-	TRBJ1-2	CASSWPYGYTF	TGTGCCAGCAGTTGGCCCTATGGCTACACCTTC
TRBV10-3	few	-	TRBJ1-5	CASRQFNQPQHF	TGTGCCAGCAGACAGTTCAATCAGCCCCAGCATTTT
TRBV4-1	-	-	TRBJ2-3	CASSQESTILGTDTQYF	TGCGCCAGCAGCCAAGAGTCGACTATCCTTGGCACAGATACGCAGTATTTT
TRBV9	-	-	TRBJ1-6	CASNSGTNNSPLHF	TGTGCCAGCAATTCCGGGACTAATAATTCACCCCTCCACTTT
TRBV5-1	-	-	TRBJ2-6	CASSYYGGVLTF	TGCGCCAGCAGCTATTACGGTGGCGTCCTGACTTTC
TRBV18	-	-	TRBJ1-1	CASSPPVGGTEAFF	TGTGCCAGCTCACCACCGGTCGGGGGCACTGAAGCTTTCTTT
TRBV6-5	-	-	TRBJ1-3	CASSYSRSGNTIYF	TGTGCCAGCAGTTACTCGAGGTCTGGAAACACCATATATTTT
TRBV9	-	-	TRBJ2-2	CASTGTWNTGELFF	TGTGCCAGTACCGGGACATGGAACACCGGGGAGCTGTTTTTT
TRBV5-6	once	TRBD1	TRBJ1-2	CASSWTGTGAFGYTF	TGTGCCAGCAGCTGGACGGGGACAGGGGCCTTTGGCTACACCTTC
TRBV27	-	TRBD2	TRBJ2-1	CASFPSGRDYNEQFF	TGTGCCAGCTTTCCTAGCGGGAGGGACTACAATGAGCAGTTCTTC
TRBV5-1	-	TRBD2	TRBJ2-7	CASSLGLAGVNEQYF	TGCGCCAGCAGCTTGGGACTAGCGGGGGTTAACGAGCAGTACTTC
TRBV30	-	-	TRBJ1-5	CAYQQGGNQPQHF	TGTGCCTATCAACAGGGAGGCAATCAGCCCCAGCATTTT
TRBV5-1	once	-	TRBJ2-4	CASSLGQEKNIQYF	TGCGCCAGCAGCTTGGGACAGGAGAAAAACATTCAGTACTTC
TRBV15	-	-	TRBJ2-3	CATSRDRGGTDTQYF	TGTGCCACCAGCAGAGATCGCGGGGGCACAGATACGCAGTATTTT
TRBV28	-	-	TRBJ1-4	CASQPGGVSESEKLFF	TGTGCCAGCCAACCCGGGGGGGTTAGTGAGAGTGAAAAACTGTTTTTT
TRBV4-1	-	-	TRBJ1-3	CASSQPGKAGNTIYF	TGCGCCAGCAGCCAACCGGGGAAAGCTGGAAACACCATATATTTT
TRBV13	few	TRBD1	TRBJ2-7	CASSPGTGGRYEQYF	TGTGCCAGCAGCCCCGGGACAGGGGGCCGGTACGAGCAGTACTTC
TRBV6-5	-	TRBD1	TRBJ1-2	CASSYGTGDYGYTF	TGTGCCAGCAGTTATGGGACAGGGGACTATGGCTACACCTTC
TRBV4-1	-	TRBD1	TRBJ1-2	CASSQGQGPRMAGYTF	TGCGCCAGCAGCCAGGGACAGGGACCACGAATGGCCGGCTACACCTTC
TRBV30	-	TRBD2	TRBJ2-7	CAWRGNPMRGVNYEQYF	TGTGCCTGGAGAGGGAATCCAATGCGGGGGGTGAACTACGAGCAGTACTTC
TRBV5-4	-	TRBD1	TRBJ2-2	CASSLADRGGGELFF	TGTGCCAGCAGCTTGGCCGACAGGGGAGGCGGGGAGCTGTTTTTT
TRBV6-5	-	-	TRBJ1-3	CASQRGPGNTIYF	TGTGCCAGCCAGCGGGGCCCTGGAAACACCATATATTTT
TRBV6-5	-	-	TRBJ1-3	CASSGSSGNTIYF	TGTGCCAGCAGCGGGTCCTCTGGAAACACCATATATTTT
TRBV5-5	-	TRBD1	TRBJ1-2	CASSPRDRGYGYTF	TGTGCCAGCAGCCCCCGGGACAGGGGCTATGGCTACACCTTC
TRBV28	-	-	TRBJ2-7	CASSSGGNYEQYF	TGTGCCAGCAGTTCCGGCGGCAACTACGAGCAGTACTTC
TRBV5-1	-	-	TRBJ1-2	CASSLRGAPNYGYTF	TGCGCCAGCAGTCTGCGGGGGGCGCCTAACTATGGCTACACCTTC
TRBV5-1	few	TRBD1	TRBJ1-6	CASSLGQGGSPLHF	TGCGCCAGCAGCTTGGGACAGGGCGGATCACCCCTCCACTTT
TRBV28	-	-	TRBJ1-1	CASSSPGIGPNTEAFF	TGTGCCAGCAGTTCCCCAGGTATAGGTCCGAACACTGAAGCTTTCTTT
TRBV7-9	few	TRBD2	TRBJ2-7	CASSSLAGIHEQYF	TGTGCCAGCAGCTCGCTAGCGGGAATACACGAGCAGTACTTC
TRBV7-3	-	TRBD2	TRBJ2-5	CASSPSGGIQETQYF	TGTGCCAGCAGCCCCAGCGGGGGTATCCAAGAGACCCAGTACTTC
TRBV19	-	-	TRBJ1-1	CASSIGGANTEAFF	TGTGCCAGTAGTATAGGAGGAGCGAACACTGAAGCTTTCTTT